A selection of T cell receptor beta chains follows, all from one sample in a study of control samples from healthy donors and cancer patients. Profiled with immunoSEQ multiplex PCR; TCRdb holds only in-frame clones, not every one. In the table there are over 150,000 clones, less than 95% of which are singletons. The sample was PBMCs. The receptors were gathered from a man aged 60 to 75 with colorectal cancer. CDR3s include the opening cysteine and the closing phenylalanine or tryptophan. D genes are given only for firm matches. Clone size is not always given. Where it is, it says once, few, many or a class for expanded clones.

v_call,j_call,d_call,clone_size,cdr3_aa,cdr3_nt
TRBV4-3,TRBJ2-1,TRBD2,-,CASSQDAYAGGNEQFF,TGCGCCAGCAGCCAAGATGCATACGCGGGGGGCAATGAGCAGTTCTTC
TRBV19,TRBJ2-2,-,-,CASSLRGGELFF,TGTGCCAGTAGTCTAAGAGGCGGGGAGCTGTTTTTT
TRBV5-1,TRBJ2-1,TRBD1,-,CASTRDRGSFANEQFF,TGCGCCAGCACCCGAGACAGGGGATCCTTCGCAAATGAGCAGTTCTTC
TRBV19,TRBJ1-1,-,-,CASRSQGGGTTAAEAFF,TGTGCCAGTAGGTCACAGGGAGGAGGAACAACGGCCGCTGAAGCTTTCTTT
TRBV7-2,TRBJ2-1,TRBD2,-,CASSRGGESYNEQFF,TGTGCCAGCAGCCGCGGGGGGGAGTCCTACAATGAGCAGTTCTTC
TRBV6-5,TRBJ1-2,-,once,CASSYLLGYGYTF,TGTGCCAGCAGTTACCTTTTGGGCTATGGCTACACCTTC
TRBV20-1,TRBJ1-2,-,-,CSASIYGYTF,TGCAGTGCTAGTATCTATGGCTACACCTTC
TRBV7-2,TRBJ1-6,-,-,CASSLVGLGASPLHF,TGTGCCAGCAGCTTAGTCGGCCTTGGTGCGTCACCCCTCCACTTT
TRBV5-1,TRBJ1-1,TRBD1,few,CASSTQGALNTEAFF,TGCGCCAGCAGCACACAGGGGGCCTTGAACACTGAAGCTTTCTTT
TRBV4-1,TRBJ2-5,TRBD1,-,CASSPGTGLETQYF,TGCGCCAGCAGCCCCGGGACAGGGTTGGAGACCCAGTACTTC
TRBV30,TRBJ2-7,TRBD1,-,CAWSRRDRDEQYF,TGTGCCTGGAGTCGCCGAGACAGGGACGAGCAGTACTTC
TRBV2,TRBJ1-1,-,-,CASSAEVNTEAFF,TGTGCCAGCAGTGCAGAGGTGAACACTGAAGCTTTCTTT
TRBV2,TRBJ2-7,-,-,CASSPQGAYEQYF,TGTGCCAGCAGCCCCCAGGGTGCCTACGAGCAGTACTTC
TRBV5-1,TRBJ2-7,-,-,CASSQSYEQYF,TGCGCCAGCAGCCAGTCCTACGAGCAGTACTTC
TRBV5-1,TRBJ1-2,TRBD1,-,CASSTGTAKANYGYTF,TGCGCCAGCAGCACCGGGACAGCTAAAGCTAACTATGGCTACACCTTC
TRBV7-9,TRBJ2-1,-,-,CASTIDGTNEQFF,TGTGCCAGCACTATAGACGGAACCAATGAGCAGTTCTTC
TRBV5-1,TRBJ1-2,TRBD1,-,CASSRDRGGIYGYTF,TGCGCCAGCAGCAGGGACAGGGGAGGTATCTATGGCTACACCTTC
TRBV18,TRBJ1-4,-,-,CASSPRREEKLFF,TGTGCCAGCTCACCACGTCGGGAGGAAAAACTGTTTTTT
TRBV7-9,TRBJ2-5,TRBD2,-,CASSSWTSGGETQYF,TGTGCCAGCAGCTCTTGGACTAGCGGGGGAGAGACCCAGTACTTC
TRBV27,TRBJ2-3,TRBD2,-,CASSPHRLAGGPNTQYF,TGTGCCAGCAGTCCCCACCGACTAGCGGGGGGGCCTAATACGCAGTATTTT
TRBV5-4,TRBJ1-6,TRBD1,-,CASSKRQGQGNSPLHF,TGTGCCAGCAGCAAAAGACAGGGTCAGGGGAATTCACCCCTCCACTTT
TRBV20-1,TRBJ1-2,-,-,CSAQAGYGYTF,TGCAGTGCTCAGGCAGGGTATGGCTACACCTTC
TRBV18,TRBJ1-4,-,-,CASSQRDEKLFF,TGTGCCAGCTCACAACGAGACGAAAAACTGTTTTTT
TRBV20-1,TRBJ2-1,TRBD2,-,CSGTAGGKQFF,TGCAGTGGGACCGCCGGGGGGAAGCAGTTCTTC
TRBV28,TRBJ2-3,TRBD1,-,CASSPFGTGVTDTQYF,TGTGCCAGCAGTCCCTTCGGGACAGGGGTCACAGATACGCAGTATTTT
TRBV4-1,TRBJ1-1,-,-,CASSLLGVNTEAFF,TGCGCCAGCAGCCTTTTGGGGGTGAACACTGAAGCTTTCTTT
TRBV5-6,TRBJ2-5,TRBD2,-,CASSLATSGGPGETQYF,TGTGCCAGCAGCTTGGCGACTAGCGGGGGCCCCGGAGAGACCCAGTACTTC